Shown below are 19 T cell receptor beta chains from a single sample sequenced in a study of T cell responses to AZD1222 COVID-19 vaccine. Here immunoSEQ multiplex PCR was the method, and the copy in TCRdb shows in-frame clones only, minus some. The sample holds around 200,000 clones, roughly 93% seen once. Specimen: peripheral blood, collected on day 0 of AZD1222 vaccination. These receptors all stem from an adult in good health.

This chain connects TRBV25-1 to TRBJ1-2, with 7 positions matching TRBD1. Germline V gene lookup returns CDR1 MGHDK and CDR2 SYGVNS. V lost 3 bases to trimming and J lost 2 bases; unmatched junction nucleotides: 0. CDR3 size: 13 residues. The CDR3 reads CASSDRGNYGYTF. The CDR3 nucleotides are TGTGCCAGCAGTGACAGGGGGAACTATGGCTACACCTTC.

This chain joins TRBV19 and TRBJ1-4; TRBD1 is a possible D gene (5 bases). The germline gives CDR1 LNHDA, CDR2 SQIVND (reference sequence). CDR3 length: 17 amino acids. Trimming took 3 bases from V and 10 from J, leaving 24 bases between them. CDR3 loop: CASSIMSGASSGGKLFF. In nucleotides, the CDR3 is TGTGCCAGTAGTATTATGTCTGGGGCAAGTAGTGGCGGAAAACTGTTTTTT.

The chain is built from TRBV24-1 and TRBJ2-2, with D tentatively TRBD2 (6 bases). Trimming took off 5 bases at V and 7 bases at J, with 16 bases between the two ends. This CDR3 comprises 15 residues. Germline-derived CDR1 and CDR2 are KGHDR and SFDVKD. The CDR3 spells CATSGRGAGDGELFF. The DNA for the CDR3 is TGTGCCACCAGTGGGCGGGGCGCGGGTGACGGGGAGCTGTTTTTT.

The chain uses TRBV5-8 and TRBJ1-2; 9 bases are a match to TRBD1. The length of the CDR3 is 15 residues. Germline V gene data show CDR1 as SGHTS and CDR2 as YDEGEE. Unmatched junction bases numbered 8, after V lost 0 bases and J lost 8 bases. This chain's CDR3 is CASSLDGYRGQGYTF. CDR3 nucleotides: TGTGCCAGCAGCTTGGACGGTTACAGGGGGCAGGGCTACACCTTC.

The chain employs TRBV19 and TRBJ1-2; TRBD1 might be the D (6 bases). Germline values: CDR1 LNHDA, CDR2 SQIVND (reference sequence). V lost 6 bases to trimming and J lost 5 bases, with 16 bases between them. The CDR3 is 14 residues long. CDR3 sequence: CASSLSGARYGYTF. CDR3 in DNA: TGTGCCAGTAGCCTATCAGGGGCCAGGTATGGCTACACCTTC.

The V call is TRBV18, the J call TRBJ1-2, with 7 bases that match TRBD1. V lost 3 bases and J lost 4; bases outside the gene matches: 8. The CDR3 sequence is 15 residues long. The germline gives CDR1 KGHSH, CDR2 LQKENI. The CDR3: CASSPSRGYTYGYTF. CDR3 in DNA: TGTGCCAGCTCACCTTCCAGGGGGTATACCTATGGCTACACCTTC. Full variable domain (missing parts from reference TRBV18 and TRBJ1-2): NAGVMQNPRHLVRRRGQEARLRCSPMKGHSHVYWYRQLPEEGLKFMVYLQKENIIDESGMPKERFSAEFPKEGPSILRIQQVVRGDSAAYFCASSPSRGYTYGYTFGSGTRLTVV.

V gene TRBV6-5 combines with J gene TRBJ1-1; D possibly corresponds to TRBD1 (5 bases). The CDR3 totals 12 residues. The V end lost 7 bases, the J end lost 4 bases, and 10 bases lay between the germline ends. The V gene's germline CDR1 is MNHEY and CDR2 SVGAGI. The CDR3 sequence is CASKSGSTEAFF. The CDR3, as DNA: TGTGCCAGCAAATCAGGGAGCACTGAAGCTTTCTTT.

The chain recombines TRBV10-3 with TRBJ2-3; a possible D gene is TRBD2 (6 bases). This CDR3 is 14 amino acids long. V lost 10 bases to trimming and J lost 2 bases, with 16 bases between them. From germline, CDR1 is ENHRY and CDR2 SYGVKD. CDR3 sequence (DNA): TGTGCCACAGGGTCGGAGGGATTCACAGATACGCAGTATTTT. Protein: CATGSEGFTDTQYF.

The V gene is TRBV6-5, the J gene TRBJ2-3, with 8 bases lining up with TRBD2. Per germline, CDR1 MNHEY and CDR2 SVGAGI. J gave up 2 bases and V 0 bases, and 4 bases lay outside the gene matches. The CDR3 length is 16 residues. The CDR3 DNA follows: TGTGCCAGCAGTTACTCCGGGGGGGAGTTCACAGATACGCAGTATTTT. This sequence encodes CASSYSGGEFTDTQYF.

CDR3 protein: CASSFEAGYEQYF. DNA of the CDR3: TGTGCCAGCAGCTTTGAGGCAGGCTACGAGCAGTACTTC. This chain connects TRBV7-9 to TRBJ2-7; D not resolved. The V gene's germline CDR1 is SEHNR and CDR2 FQNEAQ (reference sequence). The CDR3 is 13 amino acids. Trimming took 3 bases from V and 3 from J, leaving 9 bases between them. The variable domain in full, completed from reference TRBV7-9 and TRBJ2-7, reads DTGVSQNPRHKITKRGQNVTFRCDPISEHNRLYWYRQTLGQGPEFLTYFQNEAQLEKSRLLSDRFSAERPKGSFSTLEIQRTEQGDSAMYLCASSFEAGYEQYFGPGTRLTVT.

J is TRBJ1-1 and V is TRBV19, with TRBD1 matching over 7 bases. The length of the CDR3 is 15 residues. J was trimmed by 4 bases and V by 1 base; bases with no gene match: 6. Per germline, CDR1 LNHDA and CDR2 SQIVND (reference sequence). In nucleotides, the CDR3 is TGTGCCAGTAGTATAGGGACAGGTGGGACCACTGAAGCTTTCTTT. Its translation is CASSIGTGGTTEAFF.

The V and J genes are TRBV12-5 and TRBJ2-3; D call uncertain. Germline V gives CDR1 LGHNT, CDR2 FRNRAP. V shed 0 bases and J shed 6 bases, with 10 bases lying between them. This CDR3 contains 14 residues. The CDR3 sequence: CASGLVLGMDTQYF. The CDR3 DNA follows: TGTGCTAGTGGTTTGGTATTAGGCATGGATACGCAGTATTTT.

CDR3 sequence: CASSNRGPGTGGNIQYF. CDR3 nucleotides: TGTGCCAGCAGCAACCGGGGGCCCGGGACAGGGGGGAACATTCAGTACTTC. The chain couples TRBV21-1 to TRBJ2-4; TRBD1, the table's D call, lacks a check against the DNA. TRBV21-1 represents a pseudogene. The CDR3 contains 17 residues.

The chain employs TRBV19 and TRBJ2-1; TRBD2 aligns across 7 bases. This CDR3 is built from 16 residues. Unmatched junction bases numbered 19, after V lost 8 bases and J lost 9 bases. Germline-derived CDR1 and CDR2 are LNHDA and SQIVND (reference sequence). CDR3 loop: CASSTSGLVMAVEQFF. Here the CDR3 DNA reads TGTGCCAGTTCCACATCCGGACTAGTAATGGCAGTTGAGCAGTTCTTC.

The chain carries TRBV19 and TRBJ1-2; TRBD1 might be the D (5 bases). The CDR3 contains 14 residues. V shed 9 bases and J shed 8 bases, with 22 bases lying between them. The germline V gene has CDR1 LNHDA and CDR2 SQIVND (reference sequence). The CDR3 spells CASGFRARIEGYTF. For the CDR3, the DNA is TGTGCCAGCGGATTCAGGGCCCGGATTGAAGGCTACACCTTC.

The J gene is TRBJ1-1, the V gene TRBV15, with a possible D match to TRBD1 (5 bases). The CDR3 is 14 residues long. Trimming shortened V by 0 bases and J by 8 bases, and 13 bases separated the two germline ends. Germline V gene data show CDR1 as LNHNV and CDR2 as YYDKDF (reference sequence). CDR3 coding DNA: TGTGCCACCAGCAGAGATCGGGGGACCTTAGAAGCTTTCTTT. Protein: CATSRDRGTLEAFF.

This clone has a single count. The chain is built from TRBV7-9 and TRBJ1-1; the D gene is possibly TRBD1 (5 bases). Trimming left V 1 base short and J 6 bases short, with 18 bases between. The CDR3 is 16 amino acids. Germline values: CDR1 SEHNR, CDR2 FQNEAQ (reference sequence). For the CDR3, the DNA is TGTGCCAGCAGCTTAGTCCCACGAGCGACAGATCCTGAAGCTTTCTTT. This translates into CASSLVPRATDPEAFF. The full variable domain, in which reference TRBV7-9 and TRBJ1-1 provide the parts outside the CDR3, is DTGVSQNPRHKITKRGQNVTFRCDPISEHNRLYWYRQTLGQGPEFLTYFQNEAQLEKSRLLSDRFSAERPKGSFSTLEIQRTEQGDSAMYLCASSLVPRATDPEAFFGQGTRLTVV.

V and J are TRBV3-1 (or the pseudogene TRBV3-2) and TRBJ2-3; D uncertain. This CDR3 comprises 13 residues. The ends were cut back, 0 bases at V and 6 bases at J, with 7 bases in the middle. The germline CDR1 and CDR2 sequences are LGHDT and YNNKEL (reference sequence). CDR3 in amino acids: CASSQDGVDTQYF. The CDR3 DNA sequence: TGTGCCAGCAGCCAAGATGGCGTGGATACGCAGTATTTT.

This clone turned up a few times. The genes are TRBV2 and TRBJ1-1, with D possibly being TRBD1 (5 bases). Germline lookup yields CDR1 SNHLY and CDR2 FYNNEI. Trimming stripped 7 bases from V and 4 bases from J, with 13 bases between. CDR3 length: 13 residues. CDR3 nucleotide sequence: TGTGCCAGCACGTACCAGGGACGCACTGAAGCTTTCTTT. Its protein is CASTYQGRTEAFF.